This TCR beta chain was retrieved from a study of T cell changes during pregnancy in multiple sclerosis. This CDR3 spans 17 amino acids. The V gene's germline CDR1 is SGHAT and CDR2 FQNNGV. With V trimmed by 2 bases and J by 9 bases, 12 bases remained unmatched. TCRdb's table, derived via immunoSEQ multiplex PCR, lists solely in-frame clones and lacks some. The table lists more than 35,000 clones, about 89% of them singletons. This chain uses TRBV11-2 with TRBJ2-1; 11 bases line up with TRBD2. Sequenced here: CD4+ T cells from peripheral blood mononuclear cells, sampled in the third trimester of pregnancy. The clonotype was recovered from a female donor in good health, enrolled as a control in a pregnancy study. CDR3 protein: CASSLSSLAGGYGEQFF. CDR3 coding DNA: TGTGCCAGCAGCTTATCTAGTCTAGCGGGGGGCTATGGTGAGCAGTTCTTC.